The 17 T cell receptor beta chains presented below share a single source sample, sequenced in a study of T cells expressing NK-cell markers. TCRdb processed the 5' RACE reads again and assigns one entry to each CDR3 protein, with no DNA. The sample yields about 260,000 distinct CDR3 sequences, of which the top ten take up under 0.5%. The sample comprised blood T cells: a sorted CD56 or NKG2C T cell subset, CD4+ or CD8+ T cells, or bulk PBMC T cells (not recorded which). These receptors all stem from a man between 18 and 35 years old in good health.

The V call is TRBV19, the J call TRBJ2-1; TCRdb names TRBD2, which stays unverified in the absence of DNA. The CDR3 consists of 15 residues. Germline V CDR1 and CDR2: LNHDA, SQIVND (reference sequence). CDR3 amino acids: CASNPGLAPYNEQFF.

The rearrangement links TRBV20-1 to TRBJ2-3; TCRdb picks TRBD2, but there is no DNA to check that call. This CDR3 is built from 15 residues. CDR1 and CDR2 (germline): DFQATT, SNEGSKA (reference sequence). CDR3 amino acids: CSAREPRGGIDTQYF.

This rearrangement joins TRBV20-1 to TRBJ1-2; lacking DNA, the TRBD1 call made by TCRdb goes unchecked. Germline CDR1 is DFQATT and CDR2 is SNEGSKA (reference sequence). The CDR3 runs 14 residues. The CDR3 reads CSARGTASNYGYTF.

This chain's CDR3 is CASSTIAGGDEQFF. V gene TRBV5-1 combines with J gene TRBJ2-1; lacking DNA, the TRBD2 call made by TCRdb goes unchecked. Germline V gene data show CDR1 as SGHRS and CDR2 as YFSETQ. The CDR3 runs 14 residues.

The chain links TRBV3-1 to TRBJ2-7. Germline lookup yields CDR1 LGHDT and CDR2 YNNKEL (reference sequence). The CDR3 runs 15 residues. CDR3 protein: CASSQEGSFSYEQYF.

This chain uses TRBV20-1 with TRBJ2-5; as DNA is missing, the TRBD2 call by TCRdb cannot be tested. The CDR3 has 14 residues. The germline gives CDR1 DFQATT, CDR2 SNEGSKA (reference sequence). The CDR3 sequence is CSAFGASEGETQYF.

The V call is TRBV12-3 or TRBV12-4, the J call TRBJ2-1; TCRdb lists TRBD2, though no DNA is available to test this call. This CDR3 comprises 14 residues. CDR3 residues: CASRARESYNEQFF.

The rearrangement joins TRBV20-1 to TRBJ2-7; absent DNA, TCRdb's TRBD2 call cannot be checked. Germline V gene data show CDR1 as DFQATT and CDR2 as SNEGSKA (reference sequence). This CDR3 spans 13 amino acids. The CDR3 region is CSALSGDTYEQYF.

This chain links TRBV20-1 with TRBJ2-3. The CDR3 length is 15 residues. Per the germline V gene, CDR1 is DFQATT and CDR2 is SNEGSKA (reference sequence). The CDR3 protein is CSARDSLDGTDTQYF.

The chain combines TRBV28 with TRBJ2-2; there is no DNA to check the TCRdb D call of TRBD2. The CDR3 is 15 residues long. Germline CDR1 and CDR2: MDHEN and SYDVKM. The CDR3 sequence is CASSLEGQNTGELFF.

The genes are TRBV20-1 and TRBJ2-4. The germline CDR1 and CDR2 sequences are DFQATT and SNEGSKA (reference sequence). The CDR3 consists of 13 residues. CDR3 loop: CSAREEIRNIQYF.

The chain employs TRBV27 and TRBJ1-2. Germline CDR1 is MNHEY and CDR2 is SMNVEV (reference sequence). This CDR3 has 11 residues. CDR3 residues: CASGSLSGYTF.

The genes are TRBV12-3 or TRBV12-4 and TRBJ2-7; the D call of TRBD2 rests on TCRdb alone, since no DNA is present to check it. The length of the CDR3 is 17 residues. The CDR3 loop is CASRKRGLAGVNYEQYF.

V is TRBV5-1 and J is TRBJ2-2; TCRdb picks TRBD2, but there is no DNA to check that call. Germline V lookup: CDR1 SGHRS, CDR2 YFSETQ. The length of the CDR3 is 17 residues. The CDR3 sequence is CASSSRTSGANTGELFF.

This chain connects TRBV6-1 to TRBJ1-4; TCRdb reports TRBD1, a call that lacks DNA to check it against. Germline V gene sequence: CDR1 MNHNS, CDR2 SASEGT. The CDR3 covers 16 residues. The CDR3 region is CASSEKKGVFVEKLFF.

The CDR3 is CASSGPQKGQPQHF. The V call is TRBV6-2 or TRBV6-3, the J call TRBJ1-5; without DNA, the TCRdb call of TRBD1 cannot be checked. The CDR3 loop spans 14 amino acids. Germline CDR1 MNHEY, CDR2 SVGEGT.

The chain joins TRBV18 to TRBJ2-1; TCRdb's assignment of TRBD2 cannot be checked, as there is no DNA. The CDR3 consists of 16 residues. Germline CDR1 is KGHSH and CDR2 is LQKENI. CDR3 sequence reads: CASSPELSGKHNEQFF.